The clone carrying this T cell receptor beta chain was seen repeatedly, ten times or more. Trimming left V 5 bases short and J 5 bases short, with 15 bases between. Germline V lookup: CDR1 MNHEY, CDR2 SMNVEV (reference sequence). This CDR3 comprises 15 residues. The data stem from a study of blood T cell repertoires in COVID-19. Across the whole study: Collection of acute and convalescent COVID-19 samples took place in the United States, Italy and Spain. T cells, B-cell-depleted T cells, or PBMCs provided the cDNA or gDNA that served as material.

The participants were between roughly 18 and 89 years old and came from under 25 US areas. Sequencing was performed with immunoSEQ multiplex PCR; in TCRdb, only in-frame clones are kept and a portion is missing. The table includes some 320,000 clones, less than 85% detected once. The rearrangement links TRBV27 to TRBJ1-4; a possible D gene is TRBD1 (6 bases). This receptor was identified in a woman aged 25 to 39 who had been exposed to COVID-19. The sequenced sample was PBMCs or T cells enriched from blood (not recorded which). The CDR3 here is CASSPLTGSNEKLFF. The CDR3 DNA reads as TGTGCCAGCAGTCCCCTGACAGGTTCAAATGAAAAACTGTTTTTT.